This T cell receptor beta chain came from a study of blood T cell repertoires in COVID-19. For the study at large: COVID-19 samples from acute and convalescent phases originated in the United States, Italy and Spain.

The CDR3 is 14 residues long. V lost 5 bases and J lost 2, with 10 bases in between. Germline CDR1 KGHSH, CDR2 LQKENI. Measured with immunoSEQ multiplex PCR; TCRdb has only the in-frame clones, and not every one. The sample includes roughly 140,000 clones, under 85% of them seen just once. This chain links TRBV18 with TRBJ1-5; D is unresolved. The sequencing sample was made of PBMCs or T cells enriched from blood (not recorded which). This TCR was recovered from a woman in her late teens or twenties who had been exposed to COVID-19. CDR3 amino acids: CASSSAAGNQPQHF. DNA of the CDR3: TGTGCCAGCTCATCCGCGGCGGGCAATCAGCCCCAGCATTTT. The full variable domain, completed using reference TRBV18 and TRBJ1-5, is NAGVMQNPRHLVRRRGQEARLRCSPMKGHSHVYWYRQLPEEGLKFMVYLQKENIIDESGMPKERFSAEFPKEGPSILRIQQVVRGDSAAYFCASSSAAGNQPQHFGDGTRLSIL.